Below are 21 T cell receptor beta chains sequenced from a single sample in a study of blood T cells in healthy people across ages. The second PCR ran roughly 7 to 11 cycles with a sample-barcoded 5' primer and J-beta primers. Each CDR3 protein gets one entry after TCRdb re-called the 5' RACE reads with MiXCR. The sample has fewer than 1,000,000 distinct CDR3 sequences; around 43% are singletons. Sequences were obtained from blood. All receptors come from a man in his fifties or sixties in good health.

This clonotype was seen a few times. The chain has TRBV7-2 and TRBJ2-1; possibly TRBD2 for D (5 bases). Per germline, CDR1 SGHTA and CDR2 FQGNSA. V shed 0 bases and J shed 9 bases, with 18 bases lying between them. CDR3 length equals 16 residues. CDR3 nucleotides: TGTGCCAGCAGCTTAGCGCAGGAGGACCCCAAGGGTGAGCAGTTCTTC. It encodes CASSLAQEDPKGEQFF.

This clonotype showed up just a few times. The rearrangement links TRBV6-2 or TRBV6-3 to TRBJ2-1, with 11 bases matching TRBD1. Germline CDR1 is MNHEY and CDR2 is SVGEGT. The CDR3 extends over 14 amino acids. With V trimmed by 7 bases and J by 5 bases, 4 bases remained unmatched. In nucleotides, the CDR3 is TGTGCCAGCAAAGGACAGGGGGCGGACAATGAGCAGTTCTTC. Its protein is CASKGQGADNEQFF.

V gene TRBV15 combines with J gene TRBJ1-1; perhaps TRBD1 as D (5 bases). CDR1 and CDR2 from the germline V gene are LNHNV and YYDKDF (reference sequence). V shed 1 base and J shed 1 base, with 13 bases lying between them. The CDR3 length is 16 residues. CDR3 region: CATSRAGRTRNTEAFF. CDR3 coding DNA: TGTGCCACCAGCAGAGCCGGGCGGACAAGGAACACTGAAGCTTTCTTT.

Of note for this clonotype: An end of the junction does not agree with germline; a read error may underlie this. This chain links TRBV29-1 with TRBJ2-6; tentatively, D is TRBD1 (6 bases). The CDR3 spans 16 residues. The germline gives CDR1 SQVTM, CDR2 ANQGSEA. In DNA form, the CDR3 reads TGCAGCGCTGAAGAGACAGGTACCTCTGGGGCCAACGTCCTGACTTTC. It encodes CSAEETGTSGANVLTF.

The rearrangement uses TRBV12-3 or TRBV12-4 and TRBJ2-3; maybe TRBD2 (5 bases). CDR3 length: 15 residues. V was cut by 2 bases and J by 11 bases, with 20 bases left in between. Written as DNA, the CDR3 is TGTGCCAGCAGTTTACAGCAGTCTAGCACAGATGTGCAGTATTTT. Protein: CASSLQQSSTDVQYF.

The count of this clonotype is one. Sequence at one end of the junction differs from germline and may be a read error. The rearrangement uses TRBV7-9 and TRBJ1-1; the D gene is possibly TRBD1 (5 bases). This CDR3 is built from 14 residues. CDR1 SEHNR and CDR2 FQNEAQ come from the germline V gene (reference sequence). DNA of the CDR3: TGTGCCTGCAGCCTCGGAGGGGCGGGTACTGAAGCTTTCTTT. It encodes CACSLGGAGTEAFF.

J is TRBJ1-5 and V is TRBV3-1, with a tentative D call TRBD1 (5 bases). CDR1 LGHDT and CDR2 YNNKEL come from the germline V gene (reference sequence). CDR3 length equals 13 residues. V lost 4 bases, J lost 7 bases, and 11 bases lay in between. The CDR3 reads CASSPRDVQPQHF. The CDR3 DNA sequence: TGTGCCAGCAGCCCAAGGGACGTGCAGCCCCAGCATTTT.

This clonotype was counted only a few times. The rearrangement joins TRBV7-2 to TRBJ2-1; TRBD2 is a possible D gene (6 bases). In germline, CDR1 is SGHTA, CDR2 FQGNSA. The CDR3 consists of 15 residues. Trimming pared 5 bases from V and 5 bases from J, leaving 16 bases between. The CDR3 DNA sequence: TGTGCCAGCAGCCGGGGGACTTTCGGGGACAATGAGCAGTTCTTC. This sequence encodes CASSRGTFGDNEQFF.

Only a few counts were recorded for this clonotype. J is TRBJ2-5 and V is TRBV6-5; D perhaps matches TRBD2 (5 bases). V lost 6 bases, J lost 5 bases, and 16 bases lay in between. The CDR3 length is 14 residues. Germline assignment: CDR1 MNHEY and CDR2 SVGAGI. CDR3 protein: CASSSGVSGETQYF. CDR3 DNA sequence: TGTGCCAGCAGCTCCGGGGTCTCGGGTGAGACCCAGTACTTC.

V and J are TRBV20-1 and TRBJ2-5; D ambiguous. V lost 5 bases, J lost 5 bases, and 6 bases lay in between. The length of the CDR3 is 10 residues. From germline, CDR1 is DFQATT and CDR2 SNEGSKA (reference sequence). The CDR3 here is CSAWKETQYF. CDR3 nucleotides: TGCAGTGCTTGGAAGGAGACCCAGTACTTC.

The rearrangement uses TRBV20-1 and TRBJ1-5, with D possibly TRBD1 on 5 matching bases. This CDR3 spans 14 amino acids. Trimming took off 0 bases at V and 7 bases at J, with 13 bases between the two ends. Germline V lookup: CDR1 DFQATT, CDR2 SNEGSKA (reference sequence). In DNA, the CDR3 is TGCAGTGCTAGAGATACGCCAGGGTTCCAGCCCCAGCATTTT. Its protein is CSARDTPGFQPQHF.

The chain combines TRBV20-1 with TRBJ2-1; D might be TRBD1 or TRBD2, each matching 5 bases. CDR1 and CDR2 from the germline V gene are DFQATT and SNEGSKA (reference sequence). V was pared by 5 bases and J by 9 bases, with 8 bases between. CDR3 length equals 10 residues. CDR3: CSALRGEQFF. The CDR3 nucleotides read TGCAGTGCTTTGAGGGGTGAGCAGTTCTTC.

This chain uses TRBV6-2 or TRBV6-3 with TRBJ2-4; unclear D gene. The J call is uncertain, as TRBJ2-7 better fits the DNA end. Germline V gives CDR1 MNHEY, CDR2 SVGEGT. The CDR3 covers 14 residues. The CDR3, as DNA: TGTGCCAGCACCGAAGACTCGAACCGCTACGAGCAGTACTTC. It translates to CASTEDSNRYEQYF.

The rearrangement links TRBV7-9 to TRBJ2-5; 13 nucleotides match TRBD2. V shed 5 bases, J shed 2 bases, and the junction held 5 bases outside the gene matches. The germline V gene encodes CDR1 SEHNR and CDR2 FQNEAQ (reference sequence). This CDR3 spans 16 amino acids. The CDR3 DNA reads TGTGCCAGCAGCCGACTAGCGGGGGGCCGACAAGAGACCCAGTACTTC. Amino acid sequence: CASSRLAGGRQETQYF.

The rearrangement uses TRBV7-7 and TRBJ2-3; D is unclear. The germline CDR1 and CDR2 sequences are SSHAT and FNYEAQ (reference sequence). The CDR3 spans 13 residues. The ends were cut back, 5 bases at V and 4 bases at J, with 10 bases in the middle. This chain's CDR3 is CASSPWQADTQYF. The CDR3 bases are TGTGCCAGCAGCCCCTGGCAGGCAGATACGCAGTATTTT. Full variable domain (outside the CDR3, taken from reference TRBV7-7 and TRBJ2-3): GAGVSQSPRYKVTKRGQDVTLRCDPISSHATLYWYQQALGQGPEFLTYFNYEAQPDKSGLPSDRFSAERPEGSISTLTIQRTEQRDSAMYRCASSPWQADTQYFGPGTRLTVL.

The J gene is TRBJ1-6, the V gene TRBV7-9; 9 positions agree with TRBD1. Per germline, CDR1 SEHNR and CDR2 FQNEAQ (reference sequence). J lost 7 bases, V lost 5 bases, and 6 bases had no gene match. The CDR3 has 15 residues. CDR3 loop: CASSKTGGRNSPLHF. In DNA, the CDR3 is TGTGCCAGCAGCAAGACAGGGGGACGGAATTCACCCCTCCACTTT.

The CDR3 loop reads CASSGSARSTDTQYF. In DNA, the CDR3 is TGTGCCAGCAGTGGGAGCGCGCGCAGCACAGATACGCAGTATTTT. This sequence joins TRBV2 and TRBJ2-3; D unresolved. The CDR3 has 15 amino acids. V was cut by 4 bases and J by 0 bases, with 11 bases left in between. Looked up from germline, CDR1 is SNHLY and CDR2 is FYNNEI.

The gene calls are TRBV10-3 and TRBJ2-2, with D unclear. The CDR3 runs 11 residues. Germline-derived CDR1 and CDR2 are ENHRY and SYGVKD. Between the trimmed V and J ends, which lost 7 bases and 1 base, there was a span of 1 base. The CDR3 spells CAIMNTGELFF. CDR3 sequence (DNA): TGTGCCATCATGAACACCGGGGAGCTGTTTTTT.

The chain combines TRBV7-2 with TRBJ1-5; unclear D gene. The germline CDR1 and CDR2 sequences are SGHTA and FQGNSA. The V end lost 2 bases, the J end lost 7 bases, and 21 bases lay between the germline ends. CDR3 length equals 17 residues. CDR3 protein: CASSLWGGGSAGQPQHF. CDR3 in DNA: TGTGCCAGCAGCTTATGGGGAGGTGGCTCCGCCGGCCAGCCCCAGCATTTT.

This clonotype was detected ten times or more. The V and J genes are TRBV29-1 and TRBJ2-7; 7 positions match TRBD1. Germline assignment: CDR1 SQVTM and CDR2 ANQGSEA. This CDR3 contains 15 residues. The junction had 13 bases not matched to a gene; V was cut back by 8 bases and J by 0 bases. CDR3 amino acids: CSFSPGQSTSYEQYF. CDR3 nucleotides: TGCAGCTTCAGTCCGGGACAGTCGACCTCCTACGAGCAGTACTTC.

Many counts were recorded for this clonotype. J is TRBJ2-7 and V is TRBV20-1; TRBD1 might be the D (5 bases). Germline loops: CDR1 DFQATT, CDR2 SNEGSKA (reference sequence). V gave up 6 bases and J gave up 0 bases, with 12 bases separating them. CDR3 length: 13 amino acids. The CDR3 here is CSAGGDSSYEQYF. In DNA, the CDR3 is TGCAGTGCAGGTGGTGACAGCTCCTACGAGCAGTACTTC.